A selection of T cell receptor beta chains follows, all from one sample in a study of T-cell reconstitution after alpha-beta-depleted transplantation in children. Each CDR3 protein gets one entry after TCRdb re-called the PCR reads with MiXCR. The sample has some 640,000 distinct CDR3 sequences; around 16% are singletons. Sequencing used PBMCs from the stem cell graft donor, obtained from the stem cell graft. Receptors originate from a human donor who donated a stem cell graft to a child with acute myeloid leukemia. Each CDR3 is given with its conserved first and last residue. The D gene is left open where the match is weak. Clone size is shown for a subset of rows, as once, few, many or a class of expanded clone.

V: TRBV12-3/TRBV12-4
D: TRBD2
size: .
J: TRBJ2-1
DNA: TGTGCCAGCAGTCTCCCGGTTGGAGCGGGGGGGAATGAGCAGTTCTTC
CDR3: CASSLPVGAGGNEQFF

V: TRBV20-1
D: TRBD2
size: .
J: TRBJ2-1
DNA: TGCAGTGCTAGCTTGGCTAGCGGGGGGAGGGGCAATGAGCAGTTCTTC
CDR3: CSASLASGGRGNEQFF

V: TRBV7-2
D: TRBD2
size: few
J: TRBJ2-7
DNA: TGTGCCAGCAGCTTTACTAGCGGGGGTATGGGGGAGCAGTACTTC
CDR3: CASSFTSGGMGEQYF

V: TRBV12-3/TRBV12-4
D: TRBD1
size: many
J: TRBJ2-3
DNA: TGTGCCAGCACCCCAGACAGGGAAGGCACAGATACGCAGTATTTT
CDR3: CASTPDREGTDTQYF

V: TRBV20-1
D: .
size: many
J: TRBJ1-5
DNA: TGCAGTGCTAGAACAGGAATGGCGTTTAATCAGCCCCAGCATTTT
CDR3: CSARTGMAFNQPQHF

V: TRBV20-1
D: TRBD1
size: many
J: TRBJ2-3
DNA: TGCAGTGCCCCGGGACAGGGTAAAGATACGCAGTATTTT
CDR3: CSAPGQGKDTQYF

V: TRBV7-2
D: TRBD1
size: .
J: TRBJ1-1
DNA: TGTGCCAGCAGCTTCACCTGGACAGGACTGGGAGCTTTCTTT
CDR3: CASSFTWTGLGAFF

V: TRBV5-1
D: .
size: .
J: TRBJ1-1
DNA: TGCGCCAGCACTTTGACGGGAGCTTTCTTT
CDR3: CASTLTGAFF

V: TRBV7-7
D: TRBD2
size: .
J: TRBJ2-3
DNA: TGTGCCAGCAGCTTAGAGGGACTAGGTACGCAGTATTTT
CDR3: CASSLEGLGTQYF

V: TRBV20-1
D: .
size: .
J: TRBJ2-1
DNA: TGCAGTGCTATAAATGGCCAAGTACCCTACAATGAGCAGTTCTTC
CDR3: CSAINGQVPYNEQFF

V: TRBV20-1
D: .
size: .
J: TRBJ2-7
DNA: TGCAGTGCTAGAGATTTCCGAGCGGGTTCCTACGAGCAGTACTTC
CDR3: CSARDFRAGSYEQYF

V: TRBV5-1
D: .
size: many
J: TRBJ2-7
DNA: TGCGCCAGCAGCTCTGACCTCTACGAGCAGTACTTC
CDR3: CASSSDLYEQYF

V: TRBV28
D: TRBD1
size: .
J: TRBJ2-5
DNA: TGTGCCAGCAGTCGACAGGGGGAGGCGGAGACCCAGTACTTC
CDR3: CASSRQGEAETQYF

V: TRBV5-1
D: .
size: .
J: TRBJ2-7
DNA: TGCGCCAGCAGTGGTTCCGAGGACGAGCAGTACTTC
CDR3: CASSGSEDEQYF

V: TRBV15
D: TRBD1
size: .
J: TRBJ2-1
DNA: TGTGCCACCGAAAGGAATAGGACAGGGTGGGTCAATGAGCAGTTCTTC
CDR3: CATERNRTGWVNEQFF

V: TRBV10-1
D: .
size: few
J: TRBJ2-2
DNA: TGCGCCAGCAGCCTAAATAACACCGGGGAGCTGTTTTTT
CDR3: CASSLNNTGELFF

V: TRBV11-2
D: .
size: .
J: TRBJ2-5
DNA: TGTGCCAGCAGCTTATTCCAGGGTGAGAGAGAGACCCAGTACTTC
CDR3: CASSLFQGERETQYF

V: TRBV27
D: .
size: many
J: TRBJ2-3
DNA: TGTGCCAGCAGAGACAGAAGCACAGATACGCAGTATTTT
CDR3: CASRDRSTDTQYF

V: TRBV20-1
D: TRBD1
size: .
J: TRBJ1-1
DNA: TGCAGTGCCCCACCGCGCGGGGGGAACAGGGGGAGTGGCACTGAAGCTTTCTTT
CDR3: CSAPPRGGNRGSGTEAFF

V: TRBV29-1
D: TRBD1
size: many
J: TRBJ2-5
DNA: TGCAGCGTTGAGGGACAGACGCAAGAGACCCAGTACTTC
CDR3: CSVEGQTQETQYF

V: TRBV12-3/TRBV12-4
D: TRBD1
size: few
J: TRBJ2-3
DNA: TGTGCCAGCAGCTTGGACAGGGGGCAAGATACGCAGTATTTT
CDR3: CASSLDRGQDTQYF

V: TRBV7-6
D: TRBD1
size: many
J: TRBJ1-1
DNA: TGTGCCAGCAGCTCGAAGGGGGCGCGAGCAGAAGCTTTCTTT
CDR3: CASSSKGARAEAFF

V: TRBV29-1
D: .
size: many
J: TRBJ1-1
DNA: TGCAGCGTCCTGCCGGGTAGCACTGAAGCTTTCTTT
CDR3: CSVLPGSTEAFF

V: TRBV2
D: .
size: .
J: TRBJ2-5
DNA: TGTGCCAGCAACAGAAACCGCCAACCTCAAGAGACCCAGTACTTC
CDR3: CASNRNRQPQETQYF

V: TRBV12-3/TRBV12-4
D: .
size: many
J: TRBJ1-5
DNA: TGTGCCAGCACCTTCTTCTACCCACGTATGGAGAGCAATCAGCCCCAGCATTTT
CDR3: CASTFFYPRMESNQPQHF

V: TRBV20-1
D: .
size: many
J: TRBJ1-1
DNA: TGCAGTGCTAGCGTGTTCGGTCAGAACACTGAAGCTTTCTTT
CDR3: CSASVFGQNTEAFF

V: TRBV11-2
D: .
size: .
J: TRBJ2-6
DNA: TGTGCCAGCAGCTTTTGGCAGGGGGGTACTGGGGCCAACGTCCTGACTTTC
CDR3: CASSFWQGGTGANVLTF

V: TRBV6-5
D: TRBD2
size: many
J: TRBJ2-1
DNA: TGTGCCAGCAGTTACTCGCTAGCGGGGGTGAAGGGAGAGCAGTTCTTC
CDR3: CASSYSLAGVKGEQFF

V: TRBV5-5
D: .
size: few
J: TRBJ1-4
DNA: TGTGCCAGCAGCCCAGGGTGGGGTAATGAAAAACTGTTTTTT
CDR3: CASSPGWGNEKLFF

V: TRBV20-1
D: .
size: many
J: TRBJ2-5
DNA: TGCAGTGCTGGACCCAGGGGTTGGAGGGAGACCCAGTACTTC
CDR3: CSAGPRGWRETQYF

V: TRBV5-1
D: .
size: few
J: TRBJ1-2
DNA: TGCGCCAGCAGCTTGGCTCAGGGGCATTCTCGTGGCTACACCTTC
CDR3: CASSLAQGHSRGYTF

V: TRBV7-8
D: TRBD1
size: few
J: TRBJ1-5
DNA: TGTGCCAGCAGCCACGGACAGGGACAGCATTTT
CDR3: CASSHGQGQHF

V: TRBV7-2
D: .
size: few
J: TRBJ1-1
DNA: TGTGCCAGCAGCTTAAACGGGAGACCCAACACTGAAGCTTTCTTT
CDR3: CASSLNGRPNTEAFF

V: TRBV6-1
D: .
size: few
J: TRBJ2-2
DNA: TGTGCCAGCAGCCTAGGGCGGCAGGCGGGGATCGGGGAGCTGTTTTTT
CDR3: CASSLGRQAGIGELFF

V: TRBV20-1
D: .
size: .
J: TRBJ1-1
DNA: TGCAGTGCTAGATCGCCTCGACAGGAGAAGAGAGAAGCTTTCTTT
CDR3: CSARSPRQEKREAFF

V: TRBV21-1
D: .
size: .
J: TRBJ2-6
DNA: TGTGCCAGCAGCAAAGTTGCGTTCGCGGGGGCCAACGTCCTGACTTTC
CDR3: CASSKVAFAGANVLTF

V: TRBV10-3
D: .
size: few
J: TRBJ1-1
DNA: TGTGCCATCAGTGAGTCTTTGGGTGAAGCTTTCTTT
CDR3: CAISESLGEAFF

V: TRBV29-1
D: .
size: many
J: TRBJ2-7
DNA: TGCAGCGTTGAAGATAGTCAAGAGCAGTACTTC
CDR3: CSVEDSQEQYF

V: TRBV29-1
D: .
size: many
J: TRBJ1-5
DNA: TGCAGCGTTGGACAGGAGGGGAATCAGCCCCAGCATTTT
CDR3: CSVGQEGNQPQHF

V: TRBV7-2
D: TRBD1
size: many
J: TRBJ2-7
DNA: TGTGCCAGCAGCTTAGTCGGACAGGGAGTAGAGCAGTACTTC
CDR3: CASSLVGQGVEQYF

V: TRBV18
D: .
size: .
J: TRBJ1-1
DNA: TGTGCCAGCTCACCACGGGACCGCCCCCGGGAAGCTTTCTTT
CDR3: CASSPRDRPREAFF

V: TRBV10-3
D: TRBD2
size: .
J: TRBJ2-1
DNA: TGTGCCACCGGGACTAGCGGGGGGGTTGACAATGAGCAGTTCTTC
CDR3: CATGTSGGVDNEQFF

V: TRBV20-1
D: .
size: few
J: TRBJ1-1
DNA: TGCAGTGCTTCCGTCCTACAGGGTCCGGGCACTGAAGCTTTCTTT
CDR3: CSASVLQGPGTEAFF

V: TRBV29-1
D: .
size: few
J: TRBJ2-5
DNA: TGCAGCGTTGAAGATCTTCAGGGTACAGGGAAATACTTC
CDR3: CSVEDLQGTGKYF

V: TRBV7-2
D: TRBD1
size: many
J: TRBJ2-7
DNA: TGTGCCAGCAGCTCGACAGGGAGCTCCTACGAGCAGTACTTC
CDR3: CASSSTGSSYEQYF

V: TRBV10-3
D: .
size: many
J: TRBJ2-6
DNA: TGTGCCATCAGTGAAACCTCCACCTCTGGGGCCAACGTCCTGACTTTC
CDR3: CAISETSTSGANVLTF

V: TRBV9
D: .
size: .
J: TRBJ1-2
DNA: TGTGCCAGCAGCGTAGCTACGGAGGGGAACTATGGCTACACCTTC
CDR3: CASSVATEGNYGYTF

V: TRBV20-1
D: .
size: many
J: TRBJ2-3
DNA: TGCAGTGCCCCCAGCATTGCAAGCAGCACAGATACGCAGTATTTT
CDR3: CSAPSIASSTDTQYF

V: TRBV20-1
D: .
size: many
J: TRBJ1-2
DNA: TGCAGTGCTAGAGATACGGGGACGCGTGGCTACACCTTC
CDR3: CSARDTGTRGYTF

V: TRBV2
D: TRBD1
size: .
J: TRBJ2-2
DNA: TGTGCCAGCAGGGCGTGGACAGGGAACACCGGGGAGCTGTTTTTT
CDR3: CASRAWTGNTGELFF

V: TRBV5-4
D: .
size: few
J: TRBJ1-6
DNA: TGTGCCAGCAGCTTGCCGGGACTTGTGTCACCCCTCCACTTT
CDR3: CASSLPGLVSPLHF

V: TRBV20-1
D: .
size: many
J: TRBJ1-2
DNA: TGCAGTGCTAGAGATTTATTATTAAACTATGGCTACACCTTC
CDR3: CSARDLLLNYGYTF

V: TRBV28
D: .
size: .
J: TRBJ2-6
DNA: TGTGCCAGCAGTTTGACGGCCGGTAGCTCTGGGGCCAACGTCCTGACTTTC
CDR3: CASSLTAGSSGANVLTF

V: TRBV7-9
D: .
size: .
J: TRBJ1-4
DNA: TGTGCCAGCATCCGGACGGGAGTTGGTGAAAAACTGTTTTTT
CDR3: CASIRTGVGEKLFF

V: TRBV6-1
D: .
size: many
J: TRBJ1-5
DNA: TGTGCCAGCAGTGAGATACGGGTGGATCAGCCCCAGCATTTT
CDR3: CASSEIRVDQPQHF